This TCR beta chain was recovered during a study of shared clonotypes between healthy human individuals. General study findings and limits: Across subsets, estimated richness was generally greater for naive than for memory populations.

Using immunoSEQ multiplex PCR, the repertoire was profiled, and TCRdb retains in-frame clones only, with some absent. Of about 590,000 clones listed, roughly 96% are singletons. Comments on this clone: Its cognate antigen is unknown.

J gave up 4 bases and V 1 base, and 6 bases lay outside the gene matches. Germline CDR1 MGHRA, CDR2 YSYEKL. The CDR3 totals 15 residues. CD45RO-negative cells were positively selected for CCR7, leaving out terminally differentiated effector memory CD45RA+ cells. The sample consisted of naive CD8+ T cells sorted from blood. The clonotype originates from a young woman in good health. V gene TRBV4-1 combines with J gene TRBJ2-7; TRBD1 matches 8 bases. CDR3: CASSQATGERYEQYF. The DNA for the CDR3 is TGCGCCAGCAGCCAAGCGACAGGGGAAAGGTACGAGCAGTACTTC.